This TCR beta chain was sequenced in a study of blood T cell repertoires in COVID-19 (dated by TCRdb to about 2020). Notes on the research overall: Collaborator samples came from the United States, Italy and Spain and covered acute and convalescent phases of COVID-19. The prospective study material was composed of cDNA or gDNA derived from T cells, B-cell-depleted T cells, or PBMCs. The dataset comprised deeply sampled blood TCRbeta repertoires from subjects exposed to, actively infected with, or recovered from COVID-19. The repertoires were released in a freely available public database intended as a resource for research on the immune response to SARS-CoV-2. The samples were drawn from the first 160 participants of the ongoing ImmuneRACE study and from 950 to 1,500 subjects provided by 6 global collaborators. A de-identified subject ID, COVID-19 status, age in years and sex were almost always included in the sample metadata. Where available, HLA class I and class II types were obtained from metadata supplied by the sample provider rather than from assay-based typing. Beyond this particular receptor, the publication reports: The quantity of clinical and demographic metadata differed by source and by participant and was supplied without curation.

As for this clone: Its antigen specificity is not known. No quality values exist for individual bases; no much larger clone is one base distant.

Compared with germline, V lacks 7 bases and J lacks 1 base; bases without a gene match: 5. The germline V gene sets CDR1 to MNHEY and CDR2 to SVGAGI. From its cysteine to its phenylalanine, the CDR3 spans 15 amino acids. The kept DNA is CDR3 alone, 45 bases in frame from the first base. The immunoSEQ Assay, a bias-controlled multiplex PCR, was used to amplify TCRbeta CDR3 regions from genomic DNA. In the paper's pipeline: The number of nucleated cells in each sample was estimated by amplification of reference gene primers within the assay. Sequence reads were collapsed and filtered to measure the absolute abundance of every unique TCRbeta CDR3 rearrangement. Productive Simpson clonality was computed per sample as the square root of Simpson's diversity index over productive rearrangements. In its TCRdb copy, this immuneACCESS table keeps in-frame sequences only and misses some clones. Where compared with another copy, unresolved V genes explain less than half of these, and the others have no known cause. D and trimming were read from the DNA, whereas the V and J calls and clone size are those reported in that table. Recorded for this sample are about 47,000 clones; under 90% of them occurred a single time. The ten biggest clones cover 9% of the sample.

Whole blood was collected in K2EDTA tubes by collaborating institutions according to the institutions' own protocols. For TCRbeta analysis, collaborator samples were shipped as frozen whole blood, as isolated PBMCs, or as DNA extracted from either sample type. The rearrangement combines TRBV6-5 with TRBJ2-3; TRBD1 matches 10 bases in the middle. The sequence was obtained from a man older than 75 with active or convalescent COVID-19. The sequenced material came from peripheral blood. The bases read TGTGCCAGCAACGGACAGGGGGTTGGCACAGATACGCAGTATTTT. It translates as CASNGQGVGTDTQYF.